These 16 T cell receptor beta chains came from one sample sequenced in a study of blood T cell repertoires in COVID-19. Generated by immunoSEQ multiplex PCR, the TCRdb table keeps only in-frame clones and is missing some. The sample has approximately 200,000 clones, approximately 90% seen once. The sequenced sample consisted of PBMCs or T cells enriched from blood (not recorded which). Every receptor here comes from a man aged 30 to 39 who had recovered from COVID-19.

This chain joins TRBV5-1 and TRBJ2-2; D call uncertain. CDR3 length equals 13 residues. Per the germline V gene, CDR1 is SGHRS and CDR2 is YFSETQ. Trimming removed 0 bases from V and 5 bases from J, with 5 bases in between. CDR3 nucleotide sequence: TGCGCCAGCAGCTTGGGAGATACCGGGGAGCTGTTTTTT. Residues: CASSLGDTGELFF. The full variable domain, rest sourced from reference TRBV5-1 and TRBJ2-2, is KAGVTQTPRYLIKTRGQQVTLSCSPISGHRSVSWYQQTPGQGLQFLFEYFSETQRNKGNFPGRFSGRQFSNSRSEMNVSTLELGDSALYLCASSLGDTGELFFGEGSRLTVL.

This chain links TRBV5-1 with TRBJ2-7; 9 nucleotides agree with TRBD1. In germline, CDR1 is SGHRS, CDR2 YFSETQ. The CDR3 is 14 residues long. V lost 4 bases and J lost 2; bases outside the gene matches: 4. The CDR3 DNA reads as TGCGCCAGCAGCCCGGACAGGGGTACCTACGAGCAGTACTTC. Its protein is CASSPDRGTYEQYF.

J is TRBJ1-1 and V is TRBV7-8, with no clear D. V was pared by 5 bases and J by 3 bases, with 7 bases between. The CDR3 totals 12 residues. Germline CDR1 SGHVS, CDR2 FQNEAQ. The chain's CDR3 is CASSHGDTEAFF. DNA for the CDR3: TGTGCCAGCAGCCATGGAGACACTGAAGCTTTCTTT.

This clone was found once. The chain carries TRBV19 and TRBJ1-1, with 7 bases that match TRBD1. Germline CDR1 reads LNHDA; CDR2 reads SQIVND (reference sequence). The CDR3 contains 13 residues. The junction had 5 bases not matched to a gene; V was cut back by 5 bases and J by 5 bases. The DNA of the CDR3 is TGTGCCAGTAGTCAGGGGGTTTGGACTGAAGCTTTCTTT. It codes for CASSQGVWTEAFF.

This rearrangement joins TRBV9 to TRBJ2-7; 7 nucleotides align to TRBD1. Germline assignment: CDR1 SGDLS and CDR2 YYNGEE. V trimming: 0 bases; J trimming: 1 base; junction bases outside the gene matches: 16. The CDR3 extends over 19 amino acids. In DNA, the CDR3 is TGTGCCAGCAGCGTAGTGAGGGGGCGCGTCCCTCGAGGATCCTACGAGCAGTACTTC. Translating it yields CASSVVRGRVPRGSYEQYF.

This clone was seen once. The chain joins TRBV6-5 to TRBJ2-7; TRBD2 might be the D (6 bases). The CDR3 is 15 amino acids. CDR1 is MNHEY, CDR2 SVGAGI, per germline. Between the trimmed V and J ends, which lost 5 bases and 3 bases, there was a span of 17 bases. CDR3 sequence (DNA): TGTGCCAGCAGTCCAGGAGGGACGGGAAACTACGAGCAGTACTTC. Translated, it gives CASSPGGTGNYEQYF.

This chain connects TRBV11-3 to TRBJ2-1, with a tentative D call TRBD2 (7 bases). This CDR3 is built from 15 residues. CDR1 is SGHNT, CDR2 YENEEA, per germline. Deletions cut 1 base from V and 4 bases from J, with 11 bases between. CDR3 protein: CASSLVGGGYNEQFF. The CDR3 nucleotides read TGTGCCAGCAGCTTAGTAGGGGGGGGATACAATGAGCAGTTCTTC.

The chain links TRBV30 to TRBJ2-3, with 12 bases lining up with TRBD2. CDR3 length: 16 amino acids. Germline-derived CDR1 and CDR2 are GTSNPN and SVGIG (reference sequence). The J segment lost 3 bases and the V segment lost 1 base, leaving 5 bases of the junction unmatched. CDR3 in amino acids: CAWSGRTSGTTDTQYF. CDR3 in DNA: TGTGCCTGGAGTGGACGGACTAGCGGGACTACAGATACGCAGTATTTT.

This clone was observed a handful of times. This sequence joins TRBV6-2 or TRBV6-3 and TRBJ2-3; the D gene is possibly TRBD2 (6 bases). Germline CDR1 reads MNHEY; CDR2 reads SVGEGT. Trimming stripped 5 bases from V and 3 bases from J, with 12 bases between. The CDR3 runs to 14 residues. DNA of the CDR3: TGTGCCAGCAGTAGGGGACTCGCAACAGATACGCAGTATTTT. This sequence encodes CASSRGLATDTQYF.

The rearrangement joins TRBV4-3 to TRBJ2-7, with 7 bases aligning to TRBD1. Germline V gene sequence: CDR1 LGHNA, CDR2 YSLEER. This CDR3 has 16 residues. The J segment lost 0 bases and the V segment lost 3 bases, leaving 8 bases of the junction unmatched. DNA for the CDR3: TGCGCCAGCAGCCATGCTGGACAGGCGGACTCCTACGAGCAGTACTTC. It translates to CASSHAGQADSYEQYF.

This clone was seen a few times. The chain couples TRBV19 to TRBJ2-1; maybe TRBD1 (6 bases). The CDR3 loop spans 16 amino acids. Germline V gene data show CDR1 as LNHDA and CDR2 as SQIVND (reference sequence). V lost 4 bases to trimming and J lost 0 bases, with 13 bases between them. Written as DNA, the CDR3 is TGTGCCAGTAGTACCCGGGACACGAGCTCCTACAATGAGCAGTTCTTC. It specifies CASSTRDTSSYNEQFF.

This rearrangement joins TRBV15 to TRBJ2-2; 8 positions match TRBD1. J lost 1 base, V lost 3 bases, and 7 bases had no gene match. The V gene's germline CDR1 is LNHNV and CDR2 YYDKDF (reference sequence). The CDR3 loop spans 17 amino acids. CDR3 protein: CATSRKAGGGNTGELFF. CDR3 coding DNA: TGTGCCACCAGCAGGAAGGCAGGGGGCGGGAACACCGGGGAGCTGTTTTTT.

The chain has TRBV6-6 and TRBJ2-2; a possible D gene is TRBD1 (7 bases). V was shortened by 8 bases and J by 2 bases, with 12 bases between the two germline ends. The CDR3 extends over 14 amino acids. Germline CDR1 and CDR2: MNHNY and SVGAGI (reference sequence). The CDR3 loop is CASGGTANTGELFF. CDR3 coding DNA: TGTGCCAGCGGAGGGACAGCCAACACCGGGGAGCTGTTTTTT.

The V and J genes are TRBV11-2 and TRBJ2-1; a weak D match, TRBD2 (7 bases). The germline CDR1 and CDR2 sequences are SGHAT and FQNNGV. The germline V and J ends were trimmed by 1 base and 7 bases, with 14 bases remaining between them. This CDR3 is built from 15 residues. CDR3 protein: CASSLAAGRGNEQFF. The CDR3 DNA is TGTGCCAGCAGCTTAGCCGCGGGGAGGGGGAATGAGCAGTTCTTC.

The gene calls are TRBV5-4 and TRBJ2-5, with a possible D match to TRBD2 (6 bases). Germline CDR1 is SGHNT and CDR2 is YYREEE (reference sequence). CDR3 length: 15 amino acids. V was cut by 4 bases and J by 1 base, with 14 bases left in between. The chain's CDR3 is CASSPAEGPQETQYF. CDR3 DNA: TGTGCCAGCAGCCCAGCGGAGGGCCCCCAAGAGACCCAGTACTTC.

V usage is TRBV18 and J usage is TRBJ2-1, with D maybe TRBD2 (5 bases). Germline CDR1 KGHSH, CDR2 LQKENI. The CDR3 sequence is 17 residues long. Trimming pared 0 bases from V and 6 bases from J, leaving 18 bases between. CDR3 nucleotide sequence: TGTGCCAGCTCACCACCCGGGCAGGCGGGCGGGTCCAATGAGCAGTTCTTC. Translated: CASSPPGQAGGSNEQFF. The whole variable domain, remainder taken from reference TRBV18 and TRBJ2-1, is NAGVMQNPRHLVRRRGQEARLRCSPMKGHSHVYWYRQLPEEGLKFMVYLQKENIIDESGMPKERFSAEFPKEGPSILRIQQVVRGDSAAYFCASSPPGQAGGSNEQFFGPGTRLTVL.